This record looks at one TCR beta chain sequence and its context. Antigen specificity is unknown. This specimen belongs to a study of T cells after yellow fever vaccination. In making TCR cDNA, 5'RACE template switching added a universal primer site and UMIs to it. TCRdb ran MiXCR on the 5' RACE reads and lists one entry per CDR3 protein. The sample has under 200,000 distinct CDR3 sequences; about 11% are singletons. Trimming left V 5 bases short and J 10 bases short, with 15 bases between. There are 13 residues in the CDR3. Germline V gives CDR1 SGHAT, CDR2 FQNNGV. Study conclusions and caveats: Booster samples showed a return of most primary-vaccination clones (roughly 95% CD4, about 85% CD8).

This sequence was found in a man between 18 and 35 years old who received the YFV17D yellow fever vaccine. The input for sequencing was CD8+ T cells sorted from PBMCs, taken 15 days after the yellow fever booster vaccination. V usage is TRBV11-2 and J usage is TRBJ2-1; D gene ambiguous. The CDR3 bases are TGTGCCAGCAGCCCTATCAAGTCCGGGGAGCAGTTCTTC. Protein product: CASSPIKSGEQFF.